Sequencing of this T cell receptor (beta chain) was carried out in a study of response to subunit inactivated influenza vaccine. TCRdb itself ran the RT-PCR reads through MiXCR, one entry per CDR3 protein. The table lists approximately 730,000 distinct CDR3 sequences, approximately 15% of them singletons. This CDR3 is 20 amino acids long. Trimming at V came to 5 bases and at J to 0 bases, leaving 17 bases not matched to a gene. This clonotype was counted at least ten times. No antigen is known for it. Broader study findings: Authors proposed each seasonal influenza vaccination draws in few new T cells.

This sequence was found in a man between 45 and 60 years old who received an inactivated influenza vaccine. The rearrangement uses TRBV12-3 or TRBV12-4 and TRBJ2-1; TRBD2 agrees at 9 bases. The sample here was PBMCs from blood, taken around 14 days before vaccination. CDR3 coding DNA: TGTGCCAGCAGTCTGGCGTTGGGGAGGCGGGAGGGTAGCTCCTACAATGAGCAGTTCTTC. Protein sequence: CASSLALGRREGSSYNEQFF.